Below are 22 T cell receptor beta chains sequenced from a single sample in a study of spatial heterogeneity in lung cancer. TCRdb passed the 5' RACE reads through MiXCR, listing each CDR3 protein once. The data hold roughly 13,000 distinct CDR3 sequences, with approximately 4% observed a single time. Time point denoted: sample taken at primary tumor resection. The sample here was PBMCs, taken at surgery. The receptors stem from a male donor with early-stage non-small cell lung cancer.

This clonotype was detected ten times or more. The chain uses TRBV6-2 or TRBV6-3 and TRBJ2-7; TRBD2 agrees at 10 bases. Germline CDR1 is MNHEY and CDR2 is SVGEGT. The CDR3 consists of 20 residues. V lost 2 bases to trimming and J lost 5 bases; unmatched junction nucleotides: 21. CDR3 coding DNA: TGTGCCAGCAGTTACCCGTCAGGGTTAATAGCGGGAGGAGGAGGTGACGAGCAGTACTTC. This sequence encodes CASSYPSGLIAGGGGDEQYF.

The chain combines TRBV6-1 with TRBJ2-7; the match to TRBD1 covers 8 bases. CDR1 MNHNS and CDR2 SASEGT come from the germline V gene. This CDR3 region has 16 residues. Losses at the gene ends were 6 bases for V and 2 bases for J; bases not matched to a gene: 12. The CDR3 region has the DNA TGTGCCAGCAGGGATTTCCCGGGACAGGACCCCTACGAGCAGTACTTC. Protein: CASRDFPGQDPYEQYF.

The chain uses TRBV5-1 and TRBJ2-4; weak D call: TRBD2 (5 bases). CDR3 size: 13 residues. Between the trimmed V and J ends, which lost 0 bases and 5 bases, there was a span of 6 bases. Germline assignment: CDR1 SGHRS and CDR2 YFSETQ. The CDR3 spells CASSLDGENIQYF. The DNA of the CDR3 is TGCGCCAGCAGCTTGGACGGGGAAAACATTCAGTACTTC. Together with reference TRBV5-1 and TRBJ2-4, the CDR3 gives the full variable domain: KAGVTQTPRYLIKTRGQQVTLSCSPISGHRSVSWYQQTPGQGLQFLFEYFSETQRNKGNFPGRFSGRQFSNSRSEMNVSTLELGDSALYLCASSLDGENIQYFGAGTRLSVL.

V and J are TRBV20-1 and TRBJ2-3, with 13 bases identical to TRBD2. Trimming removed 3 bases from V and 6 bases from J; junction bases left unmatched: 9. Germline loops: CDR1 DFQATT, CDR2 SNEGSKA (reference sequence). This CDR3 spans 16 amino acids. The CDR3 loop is CSASPGLAGEGDTQYF. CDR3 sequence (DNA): TGCAGTGCTAGCCCCGGACTAGCGGGAGAGGGTGATACGCAGTATTTT.

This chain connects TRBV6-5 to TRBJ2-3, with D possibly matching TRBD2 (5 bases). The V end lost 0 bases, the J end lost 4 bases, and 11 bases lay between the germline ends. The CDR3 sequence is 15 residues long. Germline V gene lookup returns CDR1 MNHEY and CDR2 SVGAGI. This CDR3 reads CASSYSPSPPDTQYF. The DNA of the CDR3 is TGTGCCAGCAGTTACTCGCCTAGCCCCCCAGATACGCAGTATTTT.

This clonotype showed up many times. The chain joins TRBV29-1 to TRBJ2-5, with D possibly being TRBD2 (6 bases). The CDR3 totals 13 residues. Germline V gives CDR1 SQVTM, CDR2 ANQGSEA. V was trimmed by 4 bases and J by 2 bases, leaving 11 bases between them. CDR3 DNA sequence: TGCAGCGTTGTGGAGGGGCCTCAAGAGACCCAGTACTTC. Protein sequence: CSVVEGPQETQYF. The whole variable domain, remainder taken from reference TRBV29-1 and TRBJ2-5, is SAVISQKPSRDICQRGTSLTIQCQVDSQVTMMFWYRQQPGQSLTLIATANQGSEATYESGFVIDKFPISRPNLTFSTLTVSNMSPEDSSIYLCSVVEGPQETQYFGPGTRLLVL.

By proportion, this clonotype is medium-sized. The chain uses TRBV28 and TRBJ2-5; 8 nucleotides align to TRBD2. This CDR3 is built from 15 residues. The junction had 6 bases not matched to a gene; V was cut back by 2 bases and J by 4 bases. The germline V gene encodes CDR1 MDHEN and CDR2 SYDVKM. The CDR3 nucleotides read TGTGCCAGCAGTTTAGCCGGGGGGGGACGAGAGACCCAGTACTTC. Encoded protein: CASSLAGGGRETQYF.

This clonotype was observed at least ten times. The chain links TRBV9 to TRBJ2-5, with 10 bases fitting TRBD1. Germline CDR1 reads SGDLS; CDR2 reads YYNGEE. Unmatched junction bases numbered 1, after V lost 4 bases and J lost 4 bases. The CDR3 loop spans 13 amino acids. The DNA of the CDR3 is TGTGCCAGCAGCAGGACAGGGGGAGAGACCCAGTACTTC. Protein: CASSRTGGETQYF.

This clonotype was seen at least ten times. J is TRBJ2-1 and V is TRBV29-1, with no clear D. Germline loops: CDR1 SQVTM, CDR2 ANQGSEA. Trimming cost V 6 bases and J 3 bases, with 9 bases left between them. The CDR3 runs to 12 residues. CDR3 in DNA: TGCAGCGTCACTCATGGCTACAATGAGCAGTTCTTC. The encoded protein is CSVTHGYNEQFF.

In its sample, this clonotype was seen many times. The CDR3 nucleotides are TGTGCCAGCAGCTTAGGTGGAGAGGAGACCCAGTACTTC. It is translated as CASSLGGEETQYF. The J gene is TRBJ2-5, the V gene TRBV7-8; D unresolved. The V end was cut by 1 base, the J end by 5 bases, with 8 bases between. CDR3 length: 13 residues. Germline V CDR1 and CDR2: SGHVS, FQNEAQ.

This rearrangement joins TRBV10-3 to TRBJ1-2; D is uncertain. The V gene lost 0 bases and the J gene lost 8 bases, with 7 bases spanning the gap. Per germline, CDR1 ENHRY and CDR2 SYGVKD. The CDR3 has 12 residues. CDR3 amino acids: CAISESMGGYTF. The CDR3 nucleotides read TGTGCCATCAGTGAGTCGATGGGCGGCTACACCTTC.

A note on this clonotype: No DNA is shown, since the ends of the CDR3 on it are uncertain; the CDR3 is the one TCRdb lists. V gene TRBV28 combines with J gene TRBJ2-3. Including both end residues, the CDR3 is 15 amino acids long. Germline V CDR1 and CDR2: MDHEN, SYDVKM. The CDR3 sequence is CASSSSVGSTDTQYF.

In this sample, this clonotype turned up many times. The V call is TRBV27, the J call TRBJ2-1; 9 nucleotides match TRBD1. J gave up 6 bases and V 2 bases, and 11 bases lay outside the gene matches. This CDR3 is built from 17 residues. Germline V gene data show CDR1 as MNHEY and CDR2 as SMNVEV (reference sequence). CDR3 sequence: CASSLRLGDRVTNEQFF. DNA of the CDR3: TGTGCCAGCAGTTTACGTCTAGGGGACAGGGTAACCAATGAGCAGTTCTTC.

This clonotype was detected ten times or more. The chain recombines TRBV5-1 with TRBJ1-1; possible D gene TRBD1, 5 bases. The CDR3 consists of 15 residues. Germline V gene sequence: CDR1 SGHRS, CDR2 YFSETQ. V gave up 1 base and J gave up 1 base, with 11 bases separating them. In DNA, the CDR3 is TGCGCCAGCAGCTTGTATCAGGGAGGGAACACTGAAGCTTTCTTT. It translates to CASSLYQGGNTEAFF.

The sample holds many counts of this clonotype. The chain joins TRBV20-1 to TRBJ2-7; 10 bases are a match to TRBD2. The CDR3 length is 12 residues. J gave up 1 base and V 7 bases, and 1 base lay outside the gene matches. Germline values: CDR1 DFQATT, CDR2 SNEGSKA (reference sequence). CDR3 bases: TGCAGTGTGACTAGCGGGTCCTACGAGCAGTACTTC. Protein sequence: CSVTSGSYEQYF.

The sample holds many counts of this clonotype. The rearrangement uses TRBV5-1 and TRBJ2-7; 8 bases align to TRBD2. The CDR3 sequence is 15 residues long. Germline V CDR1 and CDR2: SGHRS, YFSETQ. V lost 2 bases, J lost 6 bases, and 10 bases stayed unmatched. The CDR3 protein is CASSFEGTRSGEQYF. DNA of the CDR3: TGCGCCAGCAGCTTCGAAGGGACTAGAAGCGGCGAGCAGTACTTC. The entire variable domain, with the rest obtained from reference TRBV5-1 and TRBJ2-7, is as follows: KAGVTQTPRYLIKTRGQQVTLSCSPISGHRSVSWYQQTPGQGLQFLFEYFSETQRNKGNFPGRFSGRQFSNSRSEMNVSTLELGDSALYLCASSFEGTRSGEQYFGPGTRLTVT.

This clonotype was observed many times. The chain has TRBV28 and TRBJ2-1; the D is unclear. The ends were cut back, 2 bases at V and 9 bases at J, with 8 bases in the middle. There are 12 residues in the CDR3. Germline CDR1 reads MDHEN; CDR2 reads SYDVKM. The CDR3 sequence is CASSLTSAEQFF. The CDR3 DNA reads TGTGCCAGCAGTTTAACCTCTGCTGAGCAGTTCTTC.

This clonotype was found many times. CDR3 in amino acids: CASSSGTGLYEQYF. The CDR3 DNA reads as TGTGCCAGCAGTTCCGGGACAGGCCTCTACGAGCAGTACTTC. V gene TRBV28 combines with J gene TRBJ2-7, with TRBD1 identical over 8 bases. The germline V gene encodes CDR1 MDHEN and CDR2 SYDVKM. The CDR3 totals 14 residues. Trimming removed 4 bases from V and 3 bases from J; junction bases left unmatched: 5. The variable domain in full, with the rest retrieved from reference TRBV28 and TRBJ2-7, is DVKVTQSSRYLVKRTGEKVFLECVQDMDHENMFWYRQDPGLGLRLIYFSYDVKMKEKGDIPEGYSVSREKKERFSLILESASTNQTSMYLCASSSGTGLYEQYFGPGTRLTVT.

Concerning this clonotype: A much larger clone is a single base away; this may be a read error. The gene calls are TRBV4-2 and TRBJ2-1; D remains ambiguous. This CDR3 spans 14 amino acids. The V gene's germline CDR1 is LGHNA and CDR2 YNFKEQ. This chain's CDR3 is CASSQDRRDNEQIF. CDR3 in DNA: TGTGCCAGCAGCCAAGATCGGAGAGACAATGAGCAGATCTTC.

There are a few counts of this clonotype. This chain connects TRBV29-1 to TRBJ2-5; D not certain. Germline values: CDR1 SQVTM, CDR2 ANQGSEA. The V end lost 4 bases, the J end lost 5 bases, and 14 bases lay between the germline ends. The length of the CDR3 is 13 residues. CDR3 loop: CSVGAGSRETQYF. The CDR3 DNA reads TGCAGCGTTGGGGCAGGCAGCAGGGAGACCCAGTACTTC.

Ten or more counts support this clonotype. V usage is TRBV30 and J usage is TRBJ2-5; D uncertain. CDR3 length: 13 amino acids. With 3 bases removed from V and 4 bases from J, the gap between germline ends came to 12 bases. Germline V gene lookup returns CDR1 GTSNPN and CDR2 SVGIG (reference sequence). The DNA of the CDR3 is TGTGCCTGGAGAGAGCCACCGGCAGAGACCCAGTACTTC. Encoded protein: CAWREPPAETQYF.

The CDR3 loop reads CASSLGYSGANVLTF. As DNA, the CDR3 is TGTGCCAGCAGTTTGGGGTACTCTGGGGCCAACGTCCTGACTTTC. This chain connects TRBV12-3 or TRBV12-4 to TRBJ2-6, with D unclear. V was trimmed by 3 bases and J by 0 bases, leaving 6 bases between them. The CDR3 totals 15 residues.